This T cell receptor (beta chain) was sequenced for a study of Ad26.COV2.S vaccination and SARS-CoV-2 variants. Study-level information: The donor was enrolled in the Ad26.COV2.S arm of the COV1001 trial.

V was pared by 4 bases and J by 14 bases, with 7 bases of the junction left unmatched. The CDR3 covers 12 residues. Germline CDR1 LNHDA, CDR2 SQIVND (reference sequence). Clones were sequenced by immunoSEQ multiplex PCR, and TCRdb holds only the in-frame ones, with some missing. The table lists roughly 700,000 clones, roughly 90% of them singletons. Treatment described: some 19 received Ad26.COV2.S at low or high dose, single or two shots; 5 received placebo; per-sample allocation not given. Samples were taken on day 63 after the first vaccine or placebo injection. Expressing Wuhan-strain SARS-CoV-2 spike, an Ad26 vector served as the vaccine.

V usage is TRBV19 and J usage is TRBJ2-1, with 8 bases matching TRBD1. The TCR was taken from a person aged 18 to 59 who received the Ad26.COV2.S COVID-19 vaccine or a placebo. The material was peripheral blood, obtained in a trial of Ad26.COV2.S vaccine versus placebo. The CDR3 nucleotides read TGTGCCAGTAGTAATCTTCGACAGGGGAAGTTCTTC. Encoded protein: CASSNLRQGKFF.